Listed below are T cell receptor beta chains from one sample, sequenced in a study of T cell changes during pregnancy in multiple sclerosis. Clones were read by immunoSEQ multiplex PCR, and TCRdb kept only the in-frame ones, dropping some. The sample has over 65,000 clones, 80% to 95% seen once; the top ten hold 2.5%. The sample was peripheral blood, taken in the first trimester of pregnancy. Receptor source: a female donor with multiple sclerosis, enrolled in a pregnancy study. Both conserved end residues are part of each CDR3. A D gene is named only where the DNA matches it firmly. Some rows mark clone size as missing; the rest say once, few, many or name a class of expanded clone.

TRBD1,.,15,TRBV19,TRBJ2-2,CASSMDRGDTGELFF,TGTGCCAGTAGTATGGACAGGGGGGACACCGGGGAGCTGTTTTTT
TRBD2,.,13,TRBV6-5,TRBJ2-1,CASSQGLAGGQFF,TGTGCCAGCAGTCAAGGACTAGCGGGAGGGCAGTTCTTC
.,.,15,TRBV5-4,TRBJ2-2,CASNKDSPGTGELFF,TGTGCCAGCAACAAAGACAGCCCGGGCACCGGGGAGCTGTTTTTT
TRBD1,.,11,TRBV30,TRBJ2-1,CASTGQVEQFF,TGTGCCTCGACAGGGCAGGTAGAGCAGTTCTTC
.,.,15,TRBV7-9,TRBJ2-5,CASSRGGGPQETQYF,TGTGCCAGCAGCAGGGGCGGGGGCCCTCAAGAGACCCAGTACTTC
.,.,14,TRBV27,TRBJ2-3,CASSLSRLADTQYF,TGTGCCAGCAGTTTATCGAGGTTGGCAGATACGCAGTATTTT
.,once,15,TRBV4-3,TRBJ2-3,CASSQQAFSTDTQYF,TGCGCCAGCAGCCAACAGGCTTTTAGCACAGATACGCAGTATTTT
.,.,14,TRBV6-5,TRBJ1-2,CASSYSEGVDGYTF,TGTGCCAGCAGTTACTCAGAAGGGGTGGATGGCTACACCTTC
.,.,14,TRBV27,TRBJ1-1,CASSAGNLNTEAFF,TGTGCCAGCAGTGCGGGAAACTTGAACACTGAAGCTTTCTTT
.,.,13,TRBV27,TRBJ2-7,CASSFPGENEQYF,TGTGCCAGCAGCTTCCCAGGGGAAAACGAGCAGTACTTC
.,.,15,TRBV2,TRBJ2-1,CASTGDTGRYNEQFF,TGTGCCAGCACCGGGGACACGGGACGGTACAATGAGCAGTTCTTC
TRBD2,.,15,TRBV6-1,TRBJ2-1,CASSESGRAYNEQFF,TGTGCCAGCAGTGAAAGCGGGAGGGCCTACAATGAGCAGTTCTTC
TRBD2,.,14,TRBV9,TRBJ2-3,CASSVGVGGDTQYF,TGTGCCAGCAGCGTAGGGGTGGGGGGGGATACGCAGTATTTT
.,.,15,TRBV10-1,TRBJ1-5,CASKGTHCNNQPQHF,TGCGCCAGCAAGGGGACACACTGTAACAATCAGCCCCAGCATTTT
.,.,11,TRBV6-5,TRBJ1-1,CASRQGTEAFF,TGTGCCAGCAGGCAGGGTACTGAAGCTTTCTTT
TRBD1,.,16,TRBV11-2,TRBJ1-2,CASSLAGTGAIYGYTF,TGTGCCAGCAGCTTAGCCGGGACAGGGGCTATCTATGGCTACACCTTC
.,.,13,TRBV19,TRBJ2-3,CASSGGGTDTQYF,TGTGCCAGTAGTGGCGGGGGCACAGATACGCAGTATTTT
TRBD1,.,13,TRBV27,TRBJ1-2,CASSWTGVNGYTF,TGTGCCAGCAGTTGGACAGGGGTGAATGGCTACACCTTC
.,.,14,TRBV7-9,TRBJ2-5,CASSSPGVRETQYF,TGTGCCAGCAGCTCCCCGGGGGTGAGAGAGACCCAGTACTTC
TRBD1,few,16,TRBV14,TRBJ1-2,CASSQKKSGGFDGYTF,TGTGCCAGCAGCCAAAAAAAATCAGGGGGCTTTGATGGCTACACCTTC
.,.,13,TRBV13,TRBJ2-2,CASSLRGTGELFF,TGTGCCAGCAGTTTGCGGGGTACCGGGGAGCTGTTTTTT
.,.,16,TRBV9,TRBJ2-2,CASSPNPYSNTGELFF,TGTGCCAGCAGCCCAAACCCTTACTCGAACACCGGGGAGCTGTTTTTT
.,.,12,TRBV29-1,TRBJ1-1,CSVRGMNTEAFF,TGCAGCGTGAGAGGGATGAACACTGAAGCTTTCTTT
TRBD1,.,16,TRBV28,TRBJ2-3,CASSSQGAGFGDTQYF,TGTGCCAGCAGTTCACAGGGGGCAGGGTTTGGAGATACGCAGTATTTT
.,.,14,TRBV27,TRBJ1-1,CASSLSRGGTEAFF,TGTGCCAGCAGTTTATCTAGGGGAGGCACTGAAGCTTTCTTT
TRBD1,.,15,TRBV5-5,TRBJ2-5,CASSVRQGGEETQYF,TGTGCCAGCAGCGTACGACAGGGGGGGGAGGAGACCCAGTACTTC